Listed below are T cell receptor beta chains from one sample, sequenced in a study of blood T cell repertoires in COVID-19. The table came from immunoSEQ multiplex PCR; TCRdb's copy has only in-frame clones and leaves some out. This table has fewer than 250,000 clones, 75% to 85% appearing once. The sequenced material came from peripheral blood. The source of these receptors is a human donor in a cohort sampled during active COVID-19. Each CDR3 is given with its conserved first and last residue. D genes are given only for firm matches. For some rows the clone size is stated as once, few or many, or as a class when expanded; others skip it.

v_gene: TRBV28; abundance: NA; j_gene: TRBJ1-5; d_gene: NA; CDR3aa: CASTQAGLGVEGNQPQHF; CDR3nt: TGTGCCAGCACCCAGGCCGGCCTAGGGGTAGAGGGCAATCAGCCCCAGCATTTT
v_gene: TRBV19; abundance: NA; j_gene: TRBJ1-1; d_gene: TRBD1; CDR3aa: CASSTPGGRTDTEAFF; CDR3nt: TGTGCCAGTAGTACCCCAGGGGGCAGGACGGACACTGAAGCTTTCTTT
v_gene: TRBV5-1; abundance: once; j_gene: TRBJ2-3; d_gene: TRBD2; CDR3aa: CASSSGLATDTQYF; CDR3nt: TGCGCCAGCAGCTCCGGACTAGCGACAGATACGCAGTATTTT
v_gene: TRBV3-1/TRBV3-2; abundance: few; j_gene: TRBJ1-6; d_gene: NA; CDR3aa: CASSLGGEYSPLHF; CDR3nt: TGTGCCAGCAGCCTCGGAGGGGAATACTCACCCCTCCACTTT
v_gene: TRBV19; abundance: NA; j_gene: TRBJ2-7; d_gene: TRBD1; CDR3aa: CASRDPGQGGREQYF; CDR3nt: TGTGCCAGTAGGGATCCGGGACAGGGTGGGAGAGAGCAGTACTTC
v_gene: TRBV4-1; abundance: NA; j_gene: TRBJ2-3; d_gene: NA; CDR3aa: CASSHTLRSSTDTQYF; CDR3nt: TGCGCCAGCAGCCATACTCTGAGATCTAGCACAGATACGCAGTATTTT
v_gene: TRBV5-4; abundance: NA; j_gene: TRBJ2-5; d_gene: TRBD2; CDR3aa: CASSVGLAGVEETQYF; CDR3nt: TGTGCCAGCAGCGTGGGACTAGCGGGAGTTGAAGAGACCCAGTACTTC
v_gene: TRBV7-3; abundance: NA; j_gene: TRBJ2-1; d_gene: TRBD2; CDR3aa: CASSAVERGSYNEQFF; CDR3nt: TGTGCCAGCAGCGCCGTCGAGCGGGGGTCCTACAATGAGCAGTTCTTC
v_gene: TRBV5-4; abundance: NA; j_gene: TRBJ2-7; d_gene: NA; CDR3aa: CASSLGTAISYEQYF; CDR3nt: TGTGCCAGCAGCTTGGGGACAGCTATTTCCTACGAGCAGTACTTC
v_gene: TRBV27; abundance: NA; j_gene: TRBJ1-2; d_gene: NA; CDR3aa: CASSLLAAGAGGYTF; CDR3nt: TGTGCCAGCAGTTTACTCGCCGCGGGGGCGGGGGGCTACACCTTC
v_gene: TRBV6-1; abundance: NA; j_gene: TRBJ1-1; d_gene: NA; CDR3aa: CASSESGGGTEAFF; CDR3nt: TGTGCCAGCAGTGAGAGCGGCGGAGGCACTGAAGCTTTCTTT
v_gene: TRBV5-4; abundance: NA; j_gene: TRBJ2-3; d_gene: NA; CDR3aa: CASTSTDTQYF; CDR3nt: TGTGCCAGCACGAGCACAGATACGCAGTATTTT
v_gene: TRBV3-1/TRBV3-2; abundance: few; j_gene: TRBJ2-3; d_gene: TRBD2; CDR3aa: CASSQDTGGSGGTDTQYF; CDR3nt: TGTGCCAGCAGCCAAGATACTGGCGGGAGTGGTGGCACAGATACGCAGTATTTT
v_gene: TRBV5-6; abundance: NA; j_gene: TRBJ2-5; d_gene: TRBD1; CDR3aa: CASSSGGAETQYF; CDR3nt: TGTGCCAGCAGCTCAGGGGGCGCCGAGACCCAGTACTTC
v_gene: TRBV11-2; abundance: NA; j_gene: TRBJ1-1; d_gene: TRBD1; CDR3aa: CASSLGQGSTEAFF; CDR3nt: TGTGCCAGCAGCTTGGGACAGGGGAGCACTGAAGCTTTCTTT
v_gene: TRBV20-1; abundance: NA; j_gene: TRBJ2-2; d_gene: TRBD2; CDR3aa: CSASPGGTTGELFF; CDR3nt: TGCAGTGCTAGTCCCGGGGGGACCACCGGGGAGCTGTTTTTT
v_gene: TRBV6-5; abundance: NA; j_gene: TRBJ2-4; d_gene: NA; CDR3aa: CASSYSSGENIQYF; CDR3nt: TGTGCCAGCAGTTACTCCTCGGGGGAAAACATTCAGTACTTC
v_gene: TRBV9; abundance: NA; j_gene: TRBJ2-1; d_gene: NA; CDR3aa: CASSPRDTRSSYNEQFF; CDR3nt: TGTGCCAGCAGCCCCCGGGACACCCGGAGCTCCTACAATGAGCAGTTCTTC
v_gene: TRBV19; abundance: NA; j_gene: TRBJ1-5; d_gene: TRBD1; CDR3aa: CASSTYPLDRKYSNQPQHF; CDR3nt: TGTGCCAGTAGTACCTATCCGCTGGACAGGAAATATAGCAATCAGCCCCAGCATTTT
v_gene: TRBV27; abundance: NA; j_gene: TRBJ2-5; d_gene: NA; CDR3aa: CASSQSRWETQYF; CDR3nt: TGTGCCAGCAGTCAGTCGAGGTGGGAGACCCAGTACTTC
v_gene: TRBV7-2; abundance: NA; j_gene: TRBJ2-7; d_gene: TRBD2; CDR3aa: CASSLAAGRSLEQYF; CDR3nt: TGTGCCAGCAGCTTGGCCGCCGGGAGGTCGCTCGAGCAGTACTTC
v_gene: TRBV27; abundance: NA; j_gene: TRBJ1-6; d_gene: TRBD1; CDR3aa: CASSLRPGGNSPLHF; CDR3nt: TGTGCCAGCAGTTTAAGGCCAGGGGGAAATTCACCCCTCCACTTT
v_gene: TRBV5-1; abundance: NA; j_gene: TRBJ1-1; d_gene: NA; CDR3aa: CASSLVPEGLTEAFF; CDR3nt: TGCGCCAGCAGCTTGGTGCCTGAGGGTCTCACTGAAGCTTTCTTT
v_gene: TRBV4-1; abundance: NA; j_gene: TRBJ2-2; d_gene: TRBD1; CDR3aa: CASSHLLRGPSTGELFF; CDR3nt: TGCGCCAGCAGCCACCTTCTGAGGGGGCCGAGCACCGGGGAGCTGTTTTTT
v_gene: TRBV6-4; abundance: NA; j_gene: TRBJ1-1; d_gene: TRBD1; CDR3aa: CASSEAFGQGAAFF; CDR3nt: TGTGCCAGCAGTGAAGCGTTCGGACAGGGAGCTGCTTTCTTT
v_gene: TRBV28; abundance: NA; j_gene: TRBJ2-7; d_gene: TRBD1; CDR3aa: CASPTPGGQGNYEQYF; CDR3nt: TGTGCCAGTCCCACGCCTGGGGGACAGGGGAACTACGAGCAGTACTTC
v_gene: TRBV3-1/TRBV3-2; abundance: few; j_gene: TRBJ1-2; d_gene: TRBD1; CDR3aa: CASSQFGDRGGGYTF; CDR3nt: TGTGCCAGCAGCCAATTCGGGGACAGGGGAGGAGGCTACACCTTC
v_gene: TRBV9; abundance: NA; j_gene: TRBJ2-1; d_gene: TRBD2; CDR3aa: CASSVGLAGIEQFF; CDR3nt: TGTGCCAGCAGCGTGGGACTAGCGGGGATTGAGCAGTTCTTC
v_gene: TRBV30; abundance: NA; j_gene: TRBJ1-2; d_gene: NA; CDR3aa: CAWNRDLKGYTF; CDR3nt: TGTGCCTGGAACAGGGATTTGAAGGGCTACACCTTC
v_gene: TRBV5-1; abundance: NA; j_gene: TRBJ2-4; d_gene: TRBD2; CDR3aa: CASSLATSGSLAKNIQYF; CDR3nt: TGCGCCAGCAGCTTGGCGACTAGCGGGAGCTTAGCCAAAAACATTCAGTACTTC
v_gene: TRBV3-1/TRBV3-2; abundance: NA; j_gene: TRBJ1-5; d_gene: NA; CDR3aa: CASSQDPREGEPQHF; CDR3nt: TGTGCCAGCAGCCAAGATCCACGGGAGGGCGAGCCCCAGCATTTT
v_gene: TRBV24-1; abundance: NA; j_gene: TRBJ2-3; d_gene: NA; CDR3aa: CATSDPIRWGSQYF; CDR3nt: TGTGCCACCAGTGATCCCATTAGGTGGGGCTCGCAGTATTTT
v_gene: TRBV15; abundance: NA; j_gene: TRBJ2-2; d_gene: NA; CDR3aa: CATRQPTGELFF; CDR3nt: TGTGCCACCAGACAACCCACCGGGGAGCTGTTTTTT
v_gene: TRBV28; abundance: NA; j_gene: TRBJ1-5; d_gene: TRBD1; CDR3aa: CASSLDQGAEQPQHF; CDR3nt: TGTGCCAGCAGTCTTGACCAGGGGGCTGAGCAGCCCCAGCATTTT
v_gene: TRBV7-6; abundance: NA; j_gene: TRBJ2-5; d_gene: TRBD1; CDR3aa: CASSLGTGGLGETQYF; CDR3nt: TGTGCCAGCAGCTTGGGAACAGGGGGCCTGGGAGAGACCCAGTACTTC
v_gene: TRBV30; abundance: NA; j_gene: TRBJ1-5; d_gene: NA; CDR3aa: CAWSRDTNQPQHF; CDR3nt: TGTGCCTGGAGCCGGGACACTAATCAGCCCCAGCATTTT
v_gene: TRBV5-1; abundance: NA; j_gene: TRBJ2-2; d_gene: NA; CDR3aa: CASSYGKNTGELFF; CDR3nt: TGCGCCAGCAGCTACGGGAAGAACACCGGGGAGCTGTTTTTT
v_gene: TRBV5-1; abundance: NA; j_gene: TRBJ1-6; d_gene: NA; CDR3aa: CASSLVGTLGGSPLHF; CDR3nt: TGCGCCAGCAGCTTGGTAGGGACCCTGGGAGGTTCACCCCTCCACTTT
v_gene: TRBV19; abundance: NA; j_gene: TRBJ1-5; d_gene: NA; CDR3aa: CASSIERQGGNQPQHF; CDR3nt: TGTGCCAGTAGTATAGAAAGGCAGGGTGGGAACCAGCCCCAGCATTTT
v_gene: TRBV10-1; abundance: once; j_gene: TRBJ1-1; d_gene: NA; CDR3aa: CASSEVAGVTEAFF; CDR3nt: TGCGCCAGCAGTGAGGTAGCAGGGGTCACTGAAGCTTTCTTT
v_gene: TRBV7-9; abundance: NA; j_gene: TRBJ1-6; d_gene: NA; CDR3aa: CASSFTTGRDSPLHF; CDR3nt: TGTGCCAGCAGCTTTACAACAGGGAGGGATTCACCCCTCCACTTT
v_gene: TRBV11-2; abundance: NA; j_gene: TRBJ1-2; d_gene: NA; CDR3aa: CASSSPGGTYGYTF; CDR3nt: TGTGCCAGCAGCTCCCCAGGAGGAACCTATGGCTACACCTTC
v_gene: TRBV5-8; abundance: NA; j_gene: TRBJ1-5; d_gene: NA; CDR3aa: CASNTGSSNQPQHF; CDR3nt: TGTGCCAGCAATACCGGGAGTAGCAATCAGCCCCAGCATTTT
v_gene: TRBV11-2; abundance: NA; j_gene: TRBJ2-7; d_gene: NA; CDR3aa: CASSLDREKQYF; CDR3nt: TGTGCCAGCAGCTTAGATCGAGAAAAGCAGTACTTC
v_gene: TRBV5-5; abundance: NA; j_gene: TRBJ1-5; d_gene: NA; CDR3aa: CASSWGAYSNQPQHF; CDR3nt: TGTGCCAGCAGCTGGGGAGCCTATAGCAATCAGCCCCAGCATTTT
v_gene: TRBV18; abundance: NA; j_gene: TRBJ1-3; d_gene: TRBD1; CDR3aa: CASSLSGTGGRNTIYF; CDR3nt: TGTGCCAGCTCACTATCCGGGACAGGGGGCCGAAACACCATATATTTT
v_gene: TRBV5-6; abundance: few; j_gene: TRBJ2-7; d_gene: TRBD2; CDR3aa: CASSLSGRAEGKYF; CDR3nt: TGTGCCAGCAGCTTAAGCGGGAGGGCCGAAGGAAAGTACTTC
v_gene: TRBV5-1; abundance: once; j_gene: TRBJ1-4; d_gene: TRBD1; CDR3aa: CASSLAGTGVGEKLFF; CDR3nt: TGCGCCAGCAGCTTGGCCGGCACAGGGGTGGGTGAAAAACTGTTTTTT
v_gene: TRBV9; abundance: NA; j_gene: TRBJ1-2; d_gene: TRBD1; CDR3aa: CASSVTGGPRYTF; CDR3nt: TGTGCCAGCAGCGTCACAGGGGGTCCCCGTTACACCTTC
v_gene: TRBV5-1; abundance: NA; j_gene: TRBJ2-2; d_gene: TRBD1; CDR3aa: CASSQGVGTGELFF; CDR3nt: TGCGCCAGCAGCCAGGGGGTCGGCACCGGGGAGCTGTTTTTT
v_gene: TRBV28; abundance: NA; j_gene: TRBJ2-6; d_gene: TRBD1; CDR3aa: CASRGTGGAGANVLTF; CDR3nt: TGTGCCAGCAGAGGGACAGGGGGCGCTGGGGCCAACGTCCTGACTTTC